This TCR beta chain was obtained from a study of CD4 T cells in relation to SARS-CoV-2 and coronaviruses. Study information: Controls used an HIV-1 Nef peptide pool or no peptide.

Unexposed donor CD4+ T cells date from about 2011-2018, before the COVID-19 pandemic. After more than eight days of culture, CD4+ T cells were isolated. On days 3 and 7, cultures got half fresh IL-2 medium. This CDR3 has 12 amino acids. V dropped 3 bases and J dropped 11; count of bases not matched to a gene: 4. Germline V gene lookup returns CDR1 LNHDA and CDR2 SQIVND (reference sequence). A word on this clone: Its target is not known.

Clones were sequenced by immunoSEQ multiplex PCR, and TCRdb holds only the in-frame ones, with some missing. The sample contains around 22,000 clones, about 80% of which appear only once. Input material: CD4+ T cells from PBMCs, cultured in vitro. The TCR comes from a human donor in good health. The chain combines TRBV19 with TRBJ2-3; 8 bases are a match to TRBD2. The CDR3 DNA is TGTGCCAGTAGTATGGGGCTAGCGGGGCAGTATTTT. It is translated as CASSMGLAGQYF.